This T cell receptor beta chain was profiled in a study of T cell changes during pregnancy in multiple sclerosis. The repertoire was sequenced with immunoSEQ multiplex PCR; TCRdb's copy has only in-frame clones and lacks some. The sample carries fewer than 40,000 clones, roughly 90% recorded once. V gave up 5 bases and J gave up 4 bases, with 6 bases separating them. The CDR3 runs to 11 residues. Germline V gene data show CDR1 as SGHNT and CDR2 as YENEEA. The chain is built from TRBV11-3 and TRBJ2-7, with D hard to call. The sample was CD4+ T cells from peripheral blood mononuclear cells, taken in the second trimester of pregnancy. The source is a female donor in good health, enrolled as a control in a pregnancy study. CDR3 sequence (DNA): TGTGCCAGCAGCCCCCCTTACGAGCAGTACTTC. Amino acid sequence: CASSPPYEQYF.